The 32 T cell receptor beta chains given below trace back to one sample, sequenced in a study of graft-versus-host responses after intestinal transplantation. Profiling relied on immunoSEQ multiplex PCR, and the TCRdb table lists in-frame clones only, not all of them. This table holds approximately 90,000 clones, 85% to 95% found once. Antigens of these TCRs are unknown. The sequences come from unstimulated CD8+ T cells sorted from spleen or lymph node cells, collected before transplant. Every receptor here comes from a human donor who was the organ donor for an intestinal transplant.

The chain joins TRBV9 to TRBJ2-1; D might be TRBD2 (6 bases). The CDR3 covers 15 residues. Germline assignment: CDR1 SGDLS and CDR2 YYNGEE. V was shortened by 0 bases and J by 7 bases, with 14 bases between the two germline ends. The CDR3 protein is CASSVAFGGGNEQFF. CDR3 in DNA: TGTGCCAGCAGCGTAGCTTTTGGTGGGGGGAATGAGCAGTTCTTC. Full variable domain (outside the CDR3, taken from reference TRBV9 and TRBJ2-1): DSGVTQTPKHLITATGQRVTLRCSPRSGDLSVYWYQQSLDQGLQFLIQYYNGEERAKGNILERFSAQQFPDLHSELNLSSLELGDSALYFCASSVAFGGGNEQFFGPGTRLTVL.

The chain couples TRBV5-4 to TRBJ2-5; 7 bases fit TRBD2. CDR1 SGHNT and CDR2 YYREEE come from the germline V gene (reference sequence). This CDR3 has 14 amino acids. Trimming took 4 bases from V and 0 from J; bases not matched to a gene: 3. CDR3 sequence reads: CASSLGLDQETQYF. In DNA, the CDR3 is TGTGCCAGCAGCCTCGGACTAGACCAAGAGACCCAGTACTTC.

The chain has TRBV27 and TRBJ2-1; TRBD2 is a possible D gene (5 bases). The germline V gene encodes CDR1 MNHEY and CDR2 SMNVEV (reference sequence). With 6 bases removed from V and 6 bases from J, the gap between germline ends came to 18 bases. This CDR3 contains 15 residues. The DNA of the CDR3 is TGTGCCAGCAGGCCGGAGGCAGGCTGGCTCAATGAGCAGTTCTTC. Translated, it gives CASRPEAGWLNEQFF.

About this clone: One end of the junction fails to match germline, which may point to a read error. Within the sample, other DNA sequences also encode this same CDR3. The chain is built from TRBV4-3 and TRBJ1-4, with a tentative D call TRBD1 (5 bases). CDR1 is LGHNA, CDR2 YSLEER, per germline. This CDR3 has 16 residues. The CDR3 DNA is TGCGCCAGCAGCCAAGAATCGGGGCTCGGGACTAAAAAGCTGTTTTTT. Protein sequence: CASSQESGLGTKKLFF.

The chain couples TRBV9 to TRBJ2-3; 7 nucleotides agree with TRBD1. The CDR3 contains 16 residues. Trimming removed 1 base from V and 0 bases from J; junction bases left unmatched: 5. Germline values: CDR1 SGDLS, CDR2 YYNGEE. CDR3 coding DNA: TGTGCCAGCAGCGTACCTCGACAGGGAAGCACAGATACGCAGTATTTT. Its protein product is CASSVPRQGSTDTQYF.

J is TRBJ1-2 and V is TRBV29-1, with D possibly matching TRBD1 (5 bases). The V gene lost 4 bases and the J gene lost 5 bases, with 11 bases spanning the gap. This CDR3 contains 12 residues. Per germline, CDR1 SQVTM and CDR2 ANQGSEA. The CDR3 spells CSVVGAAYGYTF. The CDR3 nucleotides are TGCAGCGTTGTTGGGGCGGCTTATGGCTACACCTTC.

This chain connects TRBV6-4 to TRBJ1-2, with 12 bases identical to TRBD1. Trimming at V came to 6 bases and at J to 7 bases, leaving 12 bases not matched to a gene. This CDR3 spans 16 amino acids. Germline V CDR1 and CDR2: MRHNA, SNTAGT. Written as DNA, the CDR3 is TGTGCCAGCAGGGCCGGGACAGGGGGCCTGGTTTGTGGCTACACCTTC. Amino acids: CASRAGTGGLVCGYTF.

The gene calls are TRBV7-2 and TRBJ1-6; D unresolved. The V gene lost 0 bases and the J gene lost 0 bases, with 6 bases spanning the gap. In germline, CDR1 is SGHTA, CDR2 FQGNSA. The CDR3 runs to 16 residues. This CDR3 reads CASSLARSSYNSPLHF. CDR3 bases: TGTGCCAGCAGCTTAGCGCGTAGCTCCTATAATTCACCCCTCCACTTT.

The V gene is TRBV7-8, the J gene TRBJ1-1, with a weak D call TRBD1 (5 bases). V lost 5 bases and J lost 0, with 10 bases in between. CDR3 length equals 14 residues. Germline CDR1 SGHVS, CDR2 FQNEAQ. The CDR3 DNA reads TGTGCCAGCAGCCCGACAGTGATGAACACTGAAGCTTTCTTT. Encoded protein: CASSPTVMNTEAFF.

CDR3: CASSSQGQLYGYTF. The CDR3 nucleotides are TGCGCCAGCAGCTCGCAGGGACAACTGTATGGCTACACCTTC. The chain joins TRBV4-3 to TRBJ1-2; a weak D match, TRBD1 (6 bases). There are 14 residues in the CDR3. Trimming left V 5 bases short and J 5 bases short, with 15 bases between. Germline CDR1 and CDR2: LGHNA and YSLEER.

V and J are TRBV5-5 and TRBJ2-3, with 7 bases lining up with TRBD1. Germline V gives CDR1 SGHKS, CDR2 YYEKEE (reference sequence). CDR3 length equals 16 residues. J lost 1 base, V lost 2 bases, and 7 bases had no gene match. The CDR3, as DNA: TGTGCCAGCAGCTTAGAAGGGGGCTATGGCACAGATACGCAGTATTTT. As protein: CASSLEGGYGTDTQYF.

The V and J genes are TRBV9 and TRBJ2-5; D unclear. This CDR3 has 14 residues. Germline loops: CDR1 SGDLS, CDR2 YYNGEE. Trimming cost V 0 bases and J 3 bases, with 9 bases left between them. CDR3 protein: CASSVAPTKETQYF. The CDR3 DNA reads as TGTGCCAGCAGCGTAGCTCCTACGAAAGAGACCCAGTACTTC.

This chain connects TRBV9 to TRBJ2-3, with 13 bases fitting TRBD2. Germline values: CDR1 SGDLS, CDR2 YYNGEE. This CDR3 contains 16 residues. The V and J ends lost 3 bases and 6 bases, in that order; junction bases with no gene match: 7. Written as DNA, the CDR3 is TGTGCCAGCAGCGACGAACTAGCGGGGGGGCCGGATACGCAGTATTTT. Amino acid sequence: CASSDELAGGPDTQYF.

This chain joins TRBV6-5 and TRBJ1-4; 11 nucleotides line up with TRBD1. Germline CDR1 MNHEY, CDR2 SVGAGI. The CDR3 sequence is 15 residues long. The J segment lost 8 bases and the V segment lost 6 bases, leaving 8 bases of the junction unmatched. CDR3 protein: CASRDRGLGTEKLFF. The DNA for the CDR3 is TGTGCCAGCAGGGACAGGGGGCTCGGAACCGAAAAACTGTTTTTT.

V is TRBV4-2 and J is TRBJ2-2, with D tentatively TRBD2 (6 bases). CDR3 length equals 14 residues. V was shortened by 0 bases and J by 5 bases, with 7 bases between the two germline ends. CDR1 and CDR2 (germline): LGHNA, YNFKEQ. CDR3 in amino acids: CASSQDRGTGELFF. Here the CDR3 DNA reads TGTGCCAGCAGCCAAGATCGGGGGACCGGGGAGCTGTTTTTT.

J is TRBJ1-1 and V is TRBV4-3, with no clear D. Germline V CDR1 and CDR2: LGHNA, YSLEER. The CDR3 is 16 amino acids. V was pared by 1 base and J by 1 base, with 13 bases between. This CDR3 reads CASSQASEGWNTEAFF. CDR3 coding DNA: TGCGCCAGCAGCCAAGCGTCCGAGGGATGGAACACTGAAGCTTTCTTT.

As concerns this clone: Sequence at one end of the junction differs from germline and may be a read error. This sequence joins TRBV29-1 and TRBJ2-1; 10 bases map to TRBD1. The CDR3 spans 16 residues. Germline assignment: CDR1 SQVTM and CDR2 ANQGSEA. CDR3 sequence: CSVEDPDRGLYNERFF. CDR3 DNA sequence: TGCAGCGTTGAAGACCCTGACAGGGGGCTTTATAATGAGCGGTTCTTC.

The CDR3 DNA follows: TGTGCCAGCAGCTCTCCGGGACTAGCGGACACAGATACGCAGTATTTT. As protein: CASSSPGLADTDTQYF. This chain uses TRBV7-9 with TRBJ2-3; TRBD2 matches at 11 bases. Per the germline V gene, CDR1 is SEHNR and CDR2 is FQNEAQ (reference sequence). This CDR3 is built from 16 residues. Trimming at V came to 4 bases and at J to 2 bases, leaving 5 bases not matched to a gene.

This rearrangement joins TRBV7-9 to TRBJ2-1; TRBD1 aligns across 12 bases. CDR1 is SEHNR, CDR2 FQNEAQ, per germline (reference sequence). This CDR3 is built from 16 residues. After removal of 5 bases from V and 3 bases from J, the junction contained 5 bases not matched to a gene. In DNA, the CDR3 is TGTGCCAGCAGCCCCGGGACAGGGGGCCTCTACAATGAGCAGTTCTTC. It encodes CASSPGTGGLYNEQFF.

The chain couples TRBV9 to TRBJ2-1, with TRBD1 identical over 9 bases. Germline V CDR1 and CDR2: SGDLS, YYNGEE. V trimming: 3 bases; J trimming: 8 bases; junction bases outside the gene matches: 6. CDR3 size: 14 residues. Here the CDR3 DNA reads TGTGCCAGCAGCGACCGGACAGGGGCTGATGAGCAGTTCTTC. Encoded protein: CASSDRTGADEQFF.

The chain has TRBV11-2 and TRBJ1-6, with D unresolved. This CDR3 contains 15 residues. Looked up from germline, CDR1 is SGHAT and CDR2 is FQNNGV. Trimming stripped 0 bases from V and 7 bases from J, with 10 bases between. CDR3 region: CASSLDLEMNSPLHF. The CDR3 DNA sequence: TGTGCCAGCAGCTTAGATCTGGAGATGAATTCACCCCTCCACTTT.

The rearrangement uses TRBV27 and TRBJ2-7; tentative D call: TRBD2 (5 bases). The CDR3 contains 15 residues. Germline V gene sequence: CDR1 MNHEY, CDR2 SMNVEV (reference sequence). V dropped 0 bases and J dropped 3 bases, with 12 bases sitting between them. The CDR3: CASSLSSRRLYEQYF. CDR3 coding DNA: TGTGCCAGCAGTTTATCGTCTAGGAGGCTCTACGAGCAGTACTTC.

CDR3 sequence reads: CAPGGDTEAFF. CDR3 coding DNA: TGTGCCCCGGGGGGGGACACTGAAGCTTTCTTT. The chain combines TRBV7-9 with TRBJ1-1, with D possibly TRBD1 on 5 matching bases. Germline CDR1 reads SEHNR; CDR2 reads FQNEAQ (reference sequence). The CDR3 totals 11 residues. The ends were cut back, 11 bases at V and 3 bases at J, with 10 bases in the middle.

This clone was observed once. This rearrangement joins TRBV30 to TRBJ1-5, with 8 bases lining up with TRBD1. J lost 5 bases, V lost 3 bases, and 9 bases had no gene match. Germline V lookup: CDR1 GTSNPN, CDR2 SVGIG (reference sequence). This CDR3 contains 15 residues. The CDR3 coding sequence is TGTGCCTGGAGAGAAGGACAGGGACTTCATCAGCCCCAGCATTTT. It encodes CAWREGQGLHQPQHF.

The V call is TRBV27, the J call TRBJ1-6; 9 bases fit TRBD1. The CDR3 totals 14 residues. V shed 5 bases, J shed 8 bases, and the junction held 4 bases outside the gene matches. Germline V gene data show CDR1 as MNHEY and CDR2 as SMNVEV (reference sequence). The CDR3 is CASSPGQGYSPLHF. For the CDR3, the DNA is TGTGCCAGCAGTCCGGGACAGGGATATTCACCCCTCCACTTT.

J is TRBJ2-3 and V is TRBV4-1, with no clear D. Germline assignment: CDR1 MGHRA and CDR2 YSYEKL. The CDR3 is made up of 13 amino acids. V lost 2 bases, J lost 2 bases, and 5 bases lay in between. The CDR3 nucleotides are TGCGCCAGCAGCCAACAGTTCACAGATACGCAGTATTTT. Translated: CASSQQFTDTQYF.

V gene TRBV27 combines with J gene TRBJ2-1; 9 bases are shared with TRBD1. CDR1 and CDR2 (germline): MNHEY, SMNVEV (reference sequence). The CDR3 consists of 17 residues. Unmatched junction bases numbered 8, after V lost 2 bases and J lost 3 bases. Here the CDR3 reads CASSLPKPGQGYNEQFF. CDR3 coding DNA: TGTGCCAGCAGTTTACCGAAACCGGGACAGGGCTACAATGAGCAGTTCTTC.

The chain carries TRBV4-2 and TRBJ2-7, with 11 bases that match TRBD1. Germline values: CDR1 LGHNA, CDR2 YNFKEQ. Germline trimming cut 3 bases from V and 4 bases from J; bases unmatched to any gene: 17. The CDR3 is 19 residues long. CDR3 in DNA: TGTGCCAGCAGCCACCTCCACCTCTCGGACAGGGGGCAGGGTTACGAGCAGTACTTC. Its protein product is CASSHLHLSDRGQGYEQYF.

J is TRBJ1-1 and V is TRBV5-4; unclear D gene. V lost 4 bases and J lost 2, with 12 bases in between. Germline lookup yields CDR1 SGHNT and CDR2 YYREEE (reference sequence). This CDR3 comprises 14 residues. The CDR3 DNA reads as TGTGCCAGCAGCATGGAGGACTTAAACACTGAAGCTTTCTTT. Its translation is CASSMEDLNTEAFF.

The chain links TRBV5-4 to TRBJ1-2; D remains unclear. Germline CDR1 and CDR2: SGHNT and YYREEE (reference sequence). V shed 0 bases and J shed 4 bases, with 7 bases lying between them. The CDR3 consists of 13 residues. The CDR3 here is CASSLERAYGYTF. As DNA, the CDR3 is TGTGCCAGCAGCTTGGAGAGGGCCTATGGCTACACCTTC. Full variable domain (rest looked up from reference TRBV5-4 and TRBJ1-2): ETGVTQSPTHLIKTRGQQVTLRCSSQSGHNTVSWYQQALGQGPQFIFQYYREEENGRGNFPPRFSGLQFPNYSSELNVNALELDDSALYLCASSLERAYGYTFGSGTRLTVV.

The chain combines TRBV7-2 with TRBJ2-3; 7 bases are shared with TRBD2. Germline CDR1 and CDR2: SGHTA and FQGNSA. The CDR3 has 15 amino acids. V was clipped by 3 bases and J by 2 bases; unmatched bases: 5. This CDR3 is CASSFSLADTDTQYF. CDR3 DNA sequence: TGTGCCAGCAGCTTTTCGCTAGCGGACACAGATACGCAGTATTTT.

CDR3 protein: CASSQGSGGYTEAFF. The CDR3 DNA reads TGCGCCAGCAGCCAAGGGTCTGGGGGCTACACTGAAGCTTTCTTT. V gene TRBV4-3 combines with J gene TRBJ1-1; D may be TRBD1 (6 bases). Germline-derived CDR1 and CDR2 are LGHNA and YSLEER. The CDR3 loop spans 15 amino acids. V lost 1 base to trimming and J lost 3 bases, with 12 bases between them.